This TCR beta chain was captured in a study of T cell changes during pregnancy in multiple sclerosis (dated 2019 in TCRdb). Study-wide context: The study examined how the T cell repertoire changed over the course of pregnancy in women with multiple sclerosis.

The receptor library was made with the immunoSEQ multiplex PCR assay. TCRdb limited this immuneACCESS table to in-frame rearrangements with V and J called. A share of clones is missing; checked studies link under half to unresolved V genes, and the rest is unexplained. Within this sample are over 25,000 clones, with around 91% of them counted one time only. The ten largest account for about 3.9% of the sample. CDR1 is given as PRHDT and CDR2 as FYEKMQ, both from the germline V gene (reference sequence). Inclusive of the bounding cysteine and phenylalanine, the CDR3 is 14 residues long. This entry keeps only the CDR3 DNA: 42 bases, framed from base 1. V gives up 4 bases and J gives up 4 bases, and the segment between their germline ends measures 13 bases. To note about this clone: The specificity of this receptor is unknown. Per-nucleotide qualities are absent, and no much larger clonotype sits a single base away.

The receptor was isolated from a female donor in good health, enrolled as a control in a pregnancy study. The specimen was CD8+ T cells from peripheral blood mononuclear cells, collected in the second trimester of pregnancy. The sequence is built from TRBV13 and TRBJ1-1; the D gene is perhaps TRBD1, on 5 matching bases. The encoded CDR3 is CASSWGGVGTEAFF. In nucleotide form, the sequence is TGTGCCAGCAGCTGGGGGGGGGTCGGCACTGAAGCTTTCTTT.